This entry lists 24 T cell receptor beta chains sequenced from one sample in a study of CD8+CD57+ T cells in acquired aplastic anemia. Using genomic DNA as the template, TCR beta VDJ and CDR3 profiling was carried out. TCRdb recomputed calls from the reads with MiXCR, one row per CDR3 protein. This sample carries around 170,000 distinct CDR3 sequences, 40% to 55% of them seen once, and the ten largest clones take 2.5% to 3.5%. The material sequenced was sorted CD4+, CD8+, or CD8+CD57+ T cells (not recorded which) from PBMCs. All receptors come from a human donor in good health.

This clonotype was detected ten times or more. V gene TRBV7-6 combines with J gene TRBJ2-2; D is undetermined. The CDR3 is 14 amino acids. Germline lookup yields CDR1 SGHVS and CDR2 FNYEAQ. Trimming shortened V by 9 bases and J by 8 bases, and 19 bases separated the two germline ends. CDR3 sequence reads: CASSQRVARGELFF. In DNA form, the CDR3 reads TGTGCCAGTTCCCAGCGTGTAGCCCGGGGGGAGCTGTTTTTT.

This clonotype has a handful of counts. V gene TRBV30 combines with J gene TRBJ1-3; TRBD1 matches 7 bases. The germline V gene has CDR1 GTSNPN and CDR2 SVGIG (reference sequence). The J segment lost 1 base and the V segment lost 4 bases, leaving 7 bases of the junction unmatched. This CDR3 spans 15 amino acids. CDR3 DNA sequence: TGTGCCTGGACCAGAACAGGGGAGTCTGGAAACACCATATATTTT. Residues: CAWTRTGESGNTIYF.

This clonotype has ten or more counts. The chain is built from TRBV2 and TRBJ2-7; possibly TRBD2 for D (5 bases). CDR1 and CDR2 (germline): SNHLY, FYNNEI. The CDR3 spans 11 residues. V gave up 8 bases and J gave up 7 bases, with 12 bases separating them. The CDR3 region is CASLLGWEQYF. The CDR3 DNA is TGTGCCAGCCTACTAGGGTGGGAGCAGTACTTC.

The rearrangement joins TRBV7-9 to TRBJ2-1; weak D call: TRBD2 (5 bases). Looked up from germline, CDR1 is SEHNR and CDR2 is FQNEAQ (reference sequence). This CDR3 is built from 13 residues. V was clipped by 5 bases and J by 9 bases, with 14 bases between them. Written as DNA, the CDR3 is TGTGCCAGCAGCGAGGGAGAAGGTGGTGAGCAGTTCTTC. Its protein product is CASSEGEGGEQFF.

The chain joins TRBV27 to TRBJ2-7; D is possibly TRBD2 (5 bases). Germline V gene lookup returns CDR1 MNHEY and CDR2 SMNVEV (reference sequence). The CDR3 loop spans 11 amino acids. Trimming removed 8 bases at V and 5 bases at J, with 10 bases between. The CDR3 loop is CASQWGDEQYF. The CDR3 DNA reads TGTGCCAGCCAGTGGGGAGACGAGCAGTACTTC.

At least ten counts were recorded for this clonotype. The chain joins TRBV19 to TRBJ2-7; 13 bases match TRBD2. This CDR3 has 16 residues. The germline gives CDR1 LNHDA, CDR2 SQIVND (reference sequence). The junction had 10 bases not matched to a gene; V was cut back by 6 bases and J by 5 bases. The CDR3 loop is CASSLTSGRARDEQYF. The CDR3 coding sequence is TGTGCCAGTAGCCTTACTAGCGGGAGGGCCCGAGACGAGCAGTACTTC.

The gene calls are TRBV20-1 and TRBJ2-3; 13 nucleotides match TRBD2. The V gene's germline CDR1 is DFQATT and CDR2 SNEGSKA (reference sequence). The CDR3 loop spans 16 amino acids. V shed 3 bases, J shed 6 bases, and the junction held 9 bases outside the gene matches. CDR3 in amino acids: CSARTRTSGSLDTQYF. CDR3 bases: TGCAGTGCTAGGACTAGGACTAGCGGGAGTTTGGATACGCAGTATTTT.

This clonotype was picked up many times. The CDR3 sequence: CASSLKFGTGNTGELFF. The CDR3 nucleotides are TGTGCCAGCAGCTTAAAGTTCGGGACAGGCAACACCGGGGAGCTGTTTTTT. The chain joins TRBV7-9 to TRBJ2-2, with 8 bases that match TRBD1. Trimming at V came to 2 bases and at J to 2 bases, leaving 7 bases not matched to a gene. This CDR3 has 17 residues. Germline loops: CDR1 SEHNR, CDR2 FQNEAQ (reference sequence).

The rearrangement links TRBV19 to TRBJ2-7; D might be TRBD2 (6 bases). The CDR3 spans 14 residues. Looked up from germline, CDR1 is LNHDA and CDR2 is SQIVND (reference sequence). V was clipped by 5 bases and J by 3 bases, with 14 bases between them. For the CDR3, the DNA is TGTGCCAGTAGTCTGAGGGACTCAATCTACGAGCAGTACTTC. Its protein product is CASSLRDSIYEQYF. The full variable domain, rest sourced from reference TRBV19 and TRBJ2-7, is DGGITQSPKYLFRKEGQNVTLSCEQNLNHDAMYWYRQDPGQGLRLIYYSQIVNDFQKGDIAEGYSVSREKKESFPLTVTSAQKNPTAFYLCASSLRDSIYEQYFGPGTRLTVT.

The chain is built from TRBV20-1 and TRBJ1-6; 9 positions agree with TRBD1. This CDR3 comprises 12 residues. Germline trimming cut 8 bases from V and 7 bases from J; bases unmatched to any gene: 3. Germline CDR1 and CDR2: DFQATT and SNEGSKA (reference sequence). DNA for the CDR3: TGCAGTCCTGGACAGGGGAATTCACCCCTCCACTTT. Encoded protein: CSPGQGNSPLHF.

The rearrangement links TRBV10-3 to TRBJ2-7, with D possibly TRBD2 on 6 matching bases. Trimming took off 1 base at V and 2 bases at J, with 15 bases between the two ends. The CDR3 covers 16 residues. Germline-derived CDR1 and CDR2 are ENHRY and SYGVKD. CDR3 DNA sequence: TGTGCCATCAGTGAGTTTGGTCAAGGGAGGACCTACGAGCAGTACTTC. Translated, it gives CAISEFGQGRTYEQYF.

This clonotype has at least ten counts. The V gene is TRBV5-1, the J gene TRBJ2-7; D could derive from TRBD1 or TRBD2 (5 bases each). Trimming removed 4 bases from V and 4 bases from J, with 9 bases in between. Germline CDR1 reads SGHRS; CDR2 reads YFSETQ. The CDR3 length is 12 residues. CDR3 sequence reads: CASSGTLYEQYF. The CDR3 DNA sequence: TGCGCCAGCAGCGGGACCCTTTACGAGCAGTACTTC.

The rearrangement links TRBV20-1 to TRBJ1-2; the match to TRBD1 covers 9 bases. Germline CDR1 reads DFQATT; CDR2 reads SNEGSKA (reference sequence). The CDR3 has 15 amino acids. Trimming removed 8 bases from V and 1 base from J; junction bases left unmatched: 11. The CDR3 loop is CSPRQGGGSNYGYTF. CDR3 coding DNA: TGCAGTCCCAGACAGGGGGGAGGGAGTAACTATGGCTACACCTTC.

This clonotype was recorded many times. The chain recombines TRBV6-4 with TRBJ2-3, with 8 bases identical to TRBD1. V trimming: 6 bases; J trimming: 1 base; junction bases outside the gene matches: 3. Germline V lookup: CDR1 MRHNA, CDR2 SNTAGT. The CDR3 is 14 residues long. The CDR3 loop is CASRDRGRTDTQYF. The CDR3 DNA is TGTGCCAGCAGAGACAGGGGTCGCACAGATACGCAGTATTTT.

About this clonotype itself: A much more abundant neighbour one base away suggests this may be a read error. The chain joins TRBV5-4 to TRBJ2-3; D gene ambiguous. V dropped 1 base and J dropped 4 bases, with 7 bases sitting between them. CDR1 and CDR2 from the germline V gene are SGHNT and YYREEE (reference sequence). The CDR3 runs 13 residues. The CDR3 DNA reads as TGTGCCAGCAGCTTGACCCCTGCAGATACGCAGTATTTT. Its protein product is CASSLTPADTQYF. Full variable domain (remainder filled in from reference TRBV5-4 and TRBJ2-3): ETGVTQSPTHLIKTRGQQVTLRCSSQSGHNTVSWYQQALGQGPQFIFQYYREEENGRGNFPPRFSGLQFPNYSSELNVNALELDDSALYLCASSLTPADTQYFGPGTRLTVL.

The table lists this clonotype with many counts. The genes are TRBV7-2 and TRBJ2-3; weak D call: TRBD1 (6 bases). The V gene lost 3 bases and the J gene lost 4 bases, with 8 bases spanning the gap. The CDR3 is 13 residues long. The germline V gene has CDR1 SGHTA and CDR2 FQGNSA. CDR3 region: CASSFAGADTQYF. CDR3 coding DNA: TGTGCCAGCAGCTTCGCAGGGGCAGATACGCAGTATTTT. Filled out from reference TRBV7-2 and TRBJ2-3, the complete variable domain reads GAGVSQSPSNKVTEKGKDVELRCDPISGHTALYWYRQSLGQGLEFLIYFQGNSAPDKSGLPSDRFSAERTGGSVSTLTIQRTQQEDSAVYLCASSFAGADTQYFGPGTRLTVL.

This chain joins TRBV11-2 and TRBJ2-1; 15 positions agree with TRBD2. The CDR3 sequence is 15 residues long. V was pared by 4 bases and J by 7 bases, with 2 bases of the junction left unmatched. The germline gives CDR1 SGHAT, CDR2 FQNNGV. In DNA form, the CDR3 reads TGTGCCAGCAGCTCCGGGACTAGCGGGAGGAATGAGCAGTTCTTC. Its protein is CASSSGTSGRNEQFF.

CDR3 nucleotides: TGTGCCACCAGCATTAGCGGGTCCTCCGGGGAGCTGTTTTTT. This sequence encodes CATSISGSSGELFF. This rearrangement joins TRBV15 to TRBJ2-2; 7 nucleotides match TRBD2. Germline CDR1 and CDR2: LNHNV and YYDKDF (reference sequence). Trimming took 4 bases from V and 6 from J; bases not matched to a gene: 5. This CDR3 has 14 amino acids.

This clonotype was seen repeatedly, ten times or more. J is TRBJ1-1 and V is TRBV25-1, with a possible D match to TRBD1 (5 bases). Looked up from germline, CDR1 is MGHDK and CDR2 is SYGVNS. The CDR3 loop spans 12 amino acids. Trimming removed 2 bases from V and 8 bases from J, with 9 bases in between. CDR3 loop: CASSEGAGEAFF. The CDR3 DNA sequence: TGTGCCAGCAGTGAAGGGGCCGGGGAAGCTTTCTTT.

This clonotype was counted a few times. The chain recombines TRBV6-4 with TRBJ2-1, with 10 bases that match TRBD2. CDR1 is MRHNA, CDR2 SNTAGT, per germline. The ends lost 4 bases at V and 2 bases at J; junction bases unmatched: 5. The CDR3 contains 16 residues. The CDR3 region has the DNA TGTGCCAGCAGTGGCGATAGCGGGGGGCCCTACAATGAGCAGTTCTTC. This sequence encodes CASSGDSGGPYNEQFF.

The genes are TRBV24-1 and TRBJ2-5; 8 bases map to TRBD1. The trim removed 10 bases at V and 5 bases at J, leaving 11 bases unmatched. CDR1 KGHDR and CDR2 SFDVKD come from the germline V gene. This CDR3 has 14 amino acids. The chain's CDR3 is CATISGTGFETQYF. DNA of the CDR3: TGTGCCACTATTTCCGGGACAGGTTTCGAGACCCAGTACTTC.

This clonotype was found many times. The gene calls are TRBV19 and TRBJ1-4, with D unclear. Per germline, CDR1 LNHDA and CDR2 SQIVND (reference sequence). CDR3 length: 14 residues. V was shortened by 1 base and J by 1 base, with 4 bases between the two germline ends. CDR3 sequence reads: CASSIGRTNEKLFF. Here the CDR3 DNA reads TGTGCCAGTAGTATAGGGAGAACTAATGAAAAACTGTTTTTT.

The V and J genes are TRBV6-1 and TRBJ2-2, with 9 bases that match TRBD1. The CDR3 runs 16 residues. V lost 6 bases, J lost 4 bases, and 9 bases stayed unmatched. Germline CDR1 MNHNS, CDR2 SASEGT. This CDR3 reads CASRTPGTGSTGELFF. CDR3 nucleotide sequence: TGTGCCAGCAGGACCCCCGGGACAGGGAGCACCGGGGAGCTGTTTTTT.

The gene calls are TRBV2 and TRBJ1-1; D call uncertain. This CDR3 spans 11 amino acids. Trimming pared 3 bases from V and 12 bases from J, leaving 11 bases between. Per the germline V gene, CDR1 is SNHLY and CDR2 is FYNNEI. In DNA form, the CDR3 reads TGTGCCAGCAGTGACGACGGGATCCCTTTCTTT. It codes for CASSDDGIPFF.